This entry is about one T cell receptor (beta chain). The age range of participants was about 18 to 90 years, with residence in approximately 25 US areas. This sample stems from a study of blood T cell repertoires in COVID-19. The wider study: COVID-19 samples collected from the United States, Italy and Spain covered acute and convalescent phases. PBMCs, B-cell-depleted T cells, or T cells were the source of the cDNA or gDNA that made up the material.

J was trimmed by 6 bases and V by 4 bases; bases with no gene match: 10. Germline V gives CDR1 KGHDR, CDR2 SFDVKD. This CDR3 is built from 16 residues. Here immunoSEQ multiplex PCR was the method, and the copy in TCRdb shows in-frame clones only, minus some. The sample has approximately 180,000 clones, 75% to 85% seen once. Material: PBMCs or T cells enriched from blood (not recorded which). This receptor was identified in a man aged 45-65 years who had recovered from COVID-19. J is TRBJ2-1 and V is TRBV24-1; TRBD1 aligns across 8 bases. The CDR3 nucleotides read TGTGCCACCAGTGACCCGCCGGGACAGGAAATCAATGAGCAGTTCTTC. Translation: CATSDPPGQEINEQFF.